Shown below are 22 T cell receptor beta chains from a single sample sequenced in a study of CD8 T cells in ankylosing spondylitis. Study-level results: Within ankylosing spondylitis blood, a TCR beta motif made up of several highly homologous variants appeared to be characteristic.

These receptors have no known antigen. TCRdb passed the 5' RACE reads through MiXCR, listing each CDR3 protein once. The data hold hundreds of thousands of distinct CDR3 sequences, with approximately 11% observed a single time. The sample comprised blood, either unsorted or a sorted T cell fraction (not recorded which). All receptors derive from a male donor with ankylosing spondylitis.

Written as DNA, the CDR3 is TGTGCCACCAGTGATACAGACAGGGATGGCTACACCTTC. As protein: CATSDTDRDGYTF. The chain is built from TRBV24-1 and TRBJ1-2, with TRBD1 identical over 7 bases. V was clipped by 3 bases and J by 6 bases; unmatched bases: 3. The CDR3 is 13 amino acids. Germline lookup yields CDR1 KGHDR and CDR2 SFDVKD.

This clonotype occurred a few times. The J gene is TRBJ2-1, the V gene TRBV5-1; 10 bases agree with TRBD1. V dropped 7 bases and J dropped 7; count of bases not matched to a gene: 11. The length of the CDR3 is 15 residues. CDR1 is SGHRS, CDR2 YFSETQ, per germline. CDR3 bases: TGCGCCAGCCGGATGGACCGGGACAGGGGAAATGAGCAGTTCTTC. This sequence encodes CASRMDRDRGNEQFF.

This chain links TRBV5-1 with TRBJ1-6; possible D gene TRBD1, 5 bases. CDR3 length: 14 amino acids. CDR1 SGHRS and CDR2 YFSETQ come from the germline V gene. Trimming took off 4 bases at V and 6 bases at J, with 11 bases between the two ends. The chain's CDR3 is CASSPWDFNSPLHF. The DNA of the CDR3 is TGCGCCAGCAGCCCATGGGACTTTAATTCACCCCTCCACTTT.

This clonotype was counted between two and nine times. V usage is TRBV20-1 and J usage is TRBJ2-5; no clear D gene. V lost 0 bases and J lost 2, with 13 bases in between. This CDR3 has 15 amino acids. The V gene's germline CDR1 is DFQATT and CDR2 SNEGSKA (reference sequence). The CDR3 is CSARDSLRNQETQYF. The CDR3 coding sequence is TGCAGTGCTAGAGATAGTCTACGCAATCAAGAGACCCAGTACTTC.

The gene calls are TRBV6-1 and TRBJ2-1; no definite D call. Germline lookup yields CDR1 MNHNS and CDR2 SASEGT. This CDR3 contains 12 residues. V was clipped by 5 bases and J by 9 bases, with 11 bases between them. The CDR3: CASSRRDAEQFF. CDR3 DNA sequence: TGTGCCAGCAGTCGACGTGATGCTGAGCAGTTCTTC.

The V call is TRBV7-8, the J call TRBJ2-1; 7 nucleotides line up with TRBD1. The germline V gene has CDR1 SGHVS and CDR2 FQNEAQ. The length of the CDR3 is 15 residues. The V gene end was trimmed by 2 bases and the J gene end by 3 bases; junction bases not matched to a gene: 4. CDR3 bases: TGTGCCAGCAGCTTATCGACAGGGCTCTACAATGAGCAGTTCTTC. It yields the protein CASSLSTGLYNEQFF.

This clonotype has more than one count but fewer than ten. The V call is TRBV20-1, the J call TRBJ1-3, with D hard to call. Germline-derived CDR1 and CDR2 are DFQATT and SNEGSKA (reference sequence). The CDR3 runs 16 residues. The V and J ends lost 3 bases and 0 bases respectively, with 15 bases between them. The CDR3 here is CSARAHQDLSGNTIYF. The CDR3 region has the DNA TGCAGTGCTAGGGCGCACCAGGACCTCTCTGGAAACACCATATATTTT.

The chain carries TRBV10-3 and TRBJ1-1, with D perhaps TRBD1 (5 bases). The CDR3 extends over 16 amino acids. V was cut by 0 bases and J by 5 bases, with 16 bases left in between. From germline, CDR1 is ENHRY and CDR2 SYGVKD. The CDR3 loop reads CAISESHGGGETEAFF. The CDR3 nucleotides are TGTGCCATCAGTGAGTCCCATGGGGGGGGAGAAACTGAAGCTTTCTTT.

This clonotype was counted a single time. This chain uses TRBV11-1 with TRBJ2-2, with 13 bases identical to TRBD2. The CDR3 length is 20 residues. V shed 1 base, J shed 4 bases, and the junction held 12 bases outside the gene matches. Germline V gene data show CDR1 as SGHAT and CDR2 as FQDESV (reference sequence). DNA for the CDR3: TGTGCCAGCAGCTTAGTTCGGACTAGCGGGAGAAGCGTGGGCACCGGGGAGCTGTTTTTT. As protein: CASSLVRTSGRSVGTGELFF.

The rearrangement uses TRBV7-9 and TRBJ2-1, with TRBD1 matching over 7 bases. V was pared by 11 bases and J by 4 bases, with 8 bases of the junction left unmatched. Looked up from germline, CDR1 is SEHNR and CDR2 is FQNEAQ (reference sequence). This CDR3 contains 13 residues. The CDR3: CAGSGTAYNEQFF. In nucleotides, the CDR3 is TGTGCCGGATCCGGGACAGCTTACAATGAGCAGTTCTTC.

This clonotype occurred many times. The chain employs TRBV12-3 or TRBV12-4 and TRBJ2-5, with D tentatively TRBD1 (6 bases). Trimming pared 5 bases from V and 1 base from J, leaving 11 bases between. This CDR3 region has 14 residues. CDR3 in amino acids: CASSKGTTQETQYF. CDR3 coding DNA: TGTGCCAGCAGTAAAGGGACAACCCAAGAGACCCAGTACTTC.

This clonotype was seen many times. This sequence joins TRBV12-3 or TRBV12-4 and TRBJ2-2; no firm D call. Trimming stripped 5 bases from V and 0 bases from J, with 7 bases between. CDR3 length: 14 residues. Here the CDR3 reads CASSPRANTGELFF. DNA of the CDR3: TGTGCCAGCAGTCCCCGGGCGAACACCGGGGAGCTGTTTTTT.

This clonotype has at least ten counts. The genes are TRBV7-9 and TRBJ2-1; 13 bases are a match to TRBD2. This CDR3 is built from 15 residues. V lost 6 bases and J lost 9; bases outside the gene matches: 8. CDR1 and CDR2 from the germline V gene are SEHNR and FQNEAQ (reference sequence). CDR3 sequence (DNA): TGTGCCAGCAGTCGGACTAGCGGGAGTTGGGGTGAGCAGTTCTTC. Protein: CASSRTSGSWGEQFF. Together with reference TRBV7-9 and TRBJ2-1, the CDR3 gives the full variable domain: DTGVSQNPRHKITKRGQNVTFRCDPISEHNRLYWYRQTLGQGPEFLTYFQNEAQLEKSRLLSDRFSAERPKGSFSTLEIQRTEQGDSAMYLCASSRTSGSWGEQFFGPGTRLTVL.

The rearrangement uses TRBV10-3 and TRBJ1-3; 7 nucleotides line up with TRBD1. Germline assignment: CDR1 ENHRY and CDR2 SYGVKD. The CDR3 length is 12 residues. The V segment lost 8 bases and the J segment 4 bases; nucleotides outside the gene matches: 2. CDR3 region: CAIGTEGNTIYF. CDR3 nucleotides: TGTGCCATCGGGACAGAAGGAAACACCATATATTTT.

This clonotype has only a few counts. CDR3 sequence (DNA): TGCGCCAGCAGTACGACAGGAATCGGGCAGTTCTTC. The encoded protein is CASSTTGIGQFF. This chain links TRBV5-1 with TRBJ2-1, with D possibly TRBD1 on 6 matching bases. CDR3 length equals 12 residues. Trimming cost V 5 bases and J 12 bases, with 15 bases left between them. The germline CDR1 and CDR2 sequences are SGHRS and YFSETQ.

The gene calls are TRBV6-6 and TRBJ2-3; no firm D call. V was cut by 5 bases and J by 10 bases, with 13 bases left in between. Germline CDR1 and CDR2: MNHNY and SVGAGI (reference sequence). The CDR3 consists of 12 residues. The CDR3 reads CASSAPRNAQYF. The CDR3 nucleotides read TGTGCCAGCAGTGCCCCCCGTAACGCGCAGTATTTT.

The DNA for the CDR3 is TGCAGTGCTAGAGATATATGGGCAAGGGCCGATCAGCCCCAGCATTTT. Its protein product is CSARDIWARADQPQHF. The chain has TRBV20-1 and TRBJ1-5; no firm D call. V gave up 0 bases and J gave up 5 bases, with 17 bases separating them. The CDR3 loop spans 16 amino acids. The germline V gene has CDR1 DFQATT and CDR2 SNEGSKA (reference sequence).

The V and J genes are TRBV5-5 and TRBJ1-1; D not resolved. Germline V gives CDR1 SGHKS, CDR2 YYEKEE (reference sequence). CDR3 size: 17 residues. V shed 0 bases and J shed 1 base, with 16 bases lying between them. CDR3 DNA: TGTGCCAGCAGCTTGGCTGGGGAGTTAAACCCGAACACTGAAGCTTTCTTT. This translates into CASSLAGELNPNTEAFF.

The chain uses TRBV7-6 and TRBJ2-1; 9 bases align to TRBD2. Germline V lookup: CDR1 SGHVS, CDR2 FNYEAQ. V lost 1 base and J lost 9; bases outside the gene matches: 10. The CDR3 totals 16 residues. This CDR3 is CASSLVTSGRTTEQFF. CDR3 DNA sequence: TGTGCCAGCAGCTTAGTAACCAGCGGGAGGACCACTGAGCAGTTCTTC.

This clonotype has ten or more counts. CDR3 region: CASSFRTPGELFF. CDR3 nucleotide sequence: TGTGCCAGCAGTTTTAGAACCCCCGGGGAGCTGTTTTTT. V gene TRBV12-3 or TRBV12-4 combines with J gene TRBJ2-2; D is undetermined. The CDR3 extends over 13 amino acids. The ends were cut back, 3 bases at V and 6 bases at J, with 8 bases in the middle.

V is TRBV5-5 and J is TRBJ2-2; 12 bases are shared with TRBD2. Germline assignment: CDR1 SGHKS and CDR2 YYEKEE (reference sequence). The CDR3 is 15 amino acids. With 6 bases clipped from V and 4 bases from J, the junction kept 4 bases outside the gene matches. CDR3 coding DNA: TGTGCCAGCAAGCTAGCGGGAGGGTTCACCGGGGAGCTGTTTTTT. Encoded protein: CASKLAGGFTGELFF.

This clonotype was seen a few times. This sequence joins TRBV7-9 and TRBJ2-5; 7 bases are shared with TRBD2. The CDR3 length is 16 residues. CDR1 SEHNR and CDR2 FQNEAQ come from the germline V gene (reference sequence). The CDR3 here is CGWGGTISGKEETQYF. In DNA form, the CDR3 reads TGTGGATGGGGTGGTACGATCAGCGGGAAAGAAGAGACCCAGTACTTC.